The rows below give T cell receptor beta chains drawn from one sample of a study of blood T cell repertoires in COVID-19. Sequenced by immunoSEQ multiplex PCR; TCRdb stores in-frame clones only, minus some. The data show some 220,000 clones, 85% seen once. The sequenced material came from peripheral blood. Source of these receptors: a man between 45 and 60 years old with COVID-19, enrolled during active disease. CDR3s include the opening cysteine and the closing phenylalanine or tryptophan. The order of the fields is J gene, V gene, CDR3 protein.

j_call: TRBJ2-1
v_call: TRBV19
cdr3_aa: CASSGTSGGLSSYNEQFF

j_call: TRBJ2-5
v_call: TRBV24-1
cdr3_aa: CATSDIGTGIQETQYF

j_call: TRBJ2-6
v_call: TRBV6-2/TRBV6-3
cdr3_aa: CASSPRLRGSGANVLTF

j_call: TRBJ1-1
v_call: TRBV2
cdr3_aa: CASGRGVTEAFF

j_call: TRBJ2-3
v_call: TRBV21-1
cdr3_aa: CASSKVSGTSGGRRSDTQYF

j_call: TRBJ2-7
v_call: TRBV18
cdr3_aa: CASSPPDTGNYEQYF

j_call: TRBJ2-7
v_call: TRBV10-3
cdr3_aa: CAISESRKGGTGEQYF

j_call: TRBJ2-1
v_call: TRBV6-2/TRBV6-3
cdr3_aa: CASSYSLTSGVSYEQFF

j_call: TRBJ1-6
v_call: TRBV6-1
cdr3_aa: CASSEWTGSNSPLHF

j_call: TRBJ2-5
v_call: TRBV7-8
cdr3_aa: CASSFPGGTETQYF

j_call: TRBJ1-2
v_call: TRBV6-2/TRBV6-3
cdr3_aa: CASSPRGKGYGYTF

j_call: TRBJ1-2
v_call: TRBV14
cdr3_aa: CASSSNRDGYTF

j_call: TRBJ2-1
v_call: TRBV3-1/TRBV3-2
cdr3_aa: CASSHPMGLAGGRPPYNEQFF

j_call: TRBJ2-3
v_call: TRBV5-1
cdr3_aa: CASSRSASGGTDTQYF

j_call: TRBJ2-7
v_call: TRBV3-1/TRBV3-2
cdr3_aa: CASSQVVASGASAYEQYF

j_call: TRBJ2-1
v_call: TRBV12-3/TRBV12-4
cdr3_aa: CASSFRRVDEQFF

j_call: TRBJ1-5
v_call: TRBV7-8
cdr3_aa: CASSLAGQGGNQPQHF

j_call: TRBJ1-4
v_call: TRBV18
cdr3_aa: CASSPQGDEKLFF

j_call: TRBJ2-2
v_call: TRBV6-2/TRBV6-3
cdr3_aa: CASSYTRDTGELFF

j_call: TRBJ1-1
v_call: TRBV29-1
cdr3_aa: CSVETGSPNTEAFF

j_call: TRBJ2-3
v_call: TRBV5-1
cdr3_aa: CASSLAAGATDTQYF

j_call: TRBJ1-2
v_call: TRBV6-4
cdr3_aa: CASSATGGGYGYTF

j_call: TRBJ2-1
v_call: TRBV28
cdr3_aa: CASSLTSQGLSYNEQFF

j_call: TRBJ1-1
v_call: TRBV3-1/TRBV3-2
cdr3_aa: CASSQDLGGESEAFF

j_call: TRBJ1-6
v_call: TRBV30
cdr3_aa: CAWSAPQGPLHF

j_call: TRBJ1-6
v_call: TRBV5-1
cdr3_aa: CASSLGGDNSPLHF

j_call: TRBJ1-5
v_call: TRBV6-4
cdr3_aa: CASSATGKGQPQHF

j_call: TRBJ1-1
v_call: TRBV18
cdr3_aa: CASSSNSGENTEAFF

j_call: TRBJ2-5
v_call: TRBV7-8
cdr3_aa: CASSFAGGGQETQYF

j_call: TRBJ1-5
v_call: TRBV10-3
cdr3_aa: CAISTGGTQPQHF

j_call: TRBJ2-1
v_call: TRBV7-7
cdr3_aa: CASSLVAGAYNEQFF

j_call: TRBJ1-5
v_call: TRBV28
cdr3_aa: CASSNTGGENQPQHF

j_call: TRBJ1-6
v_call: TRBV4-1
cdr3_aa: CASSQEEGRSYNSPLHF

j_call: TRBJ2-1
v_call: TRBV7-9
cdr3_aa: CASSSLNSVYNEQFF

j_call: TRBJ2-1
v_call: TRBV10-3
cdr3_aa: CAINSGTGGENEQFF

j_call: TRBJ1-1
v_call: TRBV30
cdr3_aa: CAWSEWSEAFF

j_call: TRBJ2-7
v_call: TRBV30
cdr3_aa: CAWSSVRTAITYEQYF

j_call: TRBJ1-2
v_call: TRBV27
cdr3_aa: CASPTGPNYGYTF

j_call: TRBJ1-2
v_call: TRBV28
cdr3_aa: CASSLQNYGYTF

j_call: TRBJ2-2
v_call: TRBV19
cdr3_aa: CASSRAPGGGTGELFF

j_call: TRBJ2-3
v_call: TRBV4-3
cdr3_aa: CASSHRTSGGVPLDTQYF

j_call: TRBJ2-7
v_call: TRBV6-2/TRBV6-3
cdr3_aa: CASSYGTGFPEQYF

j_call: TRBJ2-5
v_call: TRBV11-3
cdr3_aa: CASSRDRRETQYF

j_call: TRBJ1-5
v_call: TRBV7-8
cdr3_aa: CASSPRTGETQPQHF

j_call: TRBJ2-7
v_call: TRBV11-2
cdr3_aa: CASSLSGGLYEQYF

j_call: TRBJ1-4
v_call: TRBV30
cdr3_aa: CALTTAKREKLFF

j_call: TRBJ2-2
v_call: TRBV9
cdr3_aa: CASSPSGGSTGELFF

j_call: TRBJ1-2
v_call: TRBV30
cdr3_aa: CAWSRDRPYGYTF

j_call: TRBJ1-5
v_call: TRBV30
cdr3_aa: CAWSVLSPLGNQPQHF

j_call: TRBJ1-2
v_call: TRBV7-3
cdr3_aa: CASSLRAGDNYGYTF

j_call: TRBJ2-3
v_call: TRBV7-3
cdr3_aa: CASSSAGADTQYF

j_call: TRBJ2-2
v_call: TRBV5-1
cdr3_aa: CASSFTGEFTGELFF

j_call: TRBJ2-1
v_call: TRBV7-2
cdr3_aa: CATSADRGGDEQFF